The 25 T cell receptor beta chains listed next were all sequenced from one sample in a study of shared clonotypes between healthy human individuals. Terminally differentiated effector memory CD45RA+ cells were left out of the naive CD8 fraction, which was CD45RO-negative and positively selected for CCR7. The data were produced by immunoSEQ multiplex PCR, yet TCRdb's version contains in-frame clones alone and is incomplete. This table has about 2.2 million clones, just under 95% appearing once. The sequenced sample was naive CD8+ T cells from PBMCs. Receptors were obtained from a man aged 18 to 29 in good health. Some clones in this sample may be carry-over from other donors' samples.

The rearrangement joins TRBV6-1 to TRBJ1-2, with 10 positions matching TRBD1. Germline V CDR1 and CDR2: MNHNS, SASEGT. The J segment lost 0 bases and the V segment lost 3 bases, leaving 4 bases of the junction unmatched. The CDR3 is made up of 16 amino acids. CDR3 amino acids: CASSEWDRGTNYGYTF. CDR3 nucleotides: TGTGCCAGCAGTGAGTGGGACAGGGGAACTAACTATGGCTACACCTTC.

This sequence joins TRBV27 and TRBJ2-1, with 7 bases identical to TRBD2. This CDR3 is 14 amino acids long. Germline CDR1 and CDR2: MNHEY and SMNVEV (reference sequence). V lost 8 bases, J lost 8 bases, and 12 bases stayed unmatched. The CDR3 reads CASAPDWGRDEQFF. CDR3 DNA sequence: TGTGCCAGCGCACCGGACTGGGGGAGGGATGAGCAGTTCTTC.

The chain combines TRBV5-8 with TRBJ2-5, with D unclear. This CDR3 region has 13 residues. Trimming pared 1 base from V and 3 bases from J, leaving 7 bases between. The germline CDR1 and CDR2 sequences are SGHTS and YDEGEE. The CDR3 spells CASSLILKETQYF. The DNA of the CDR3 is TGTGCCAGCAGCTTGATCCTGAAAGAGACCCAGTACTTC.

In this sample, this clone turned up a few times. The chain recombines TRBV29-1 with TRBJ1-1; D may be TRBD1 (5 bases). CDR3 length: 11 residues. From germline, CDR1 is SQVTM and CDR2 ANQGSEA. Between the trimmed V and J ends, which lost 7 bases and 7 bases, there was a span of 13 bases. CDR3 DNA sequence: TGCAGCGCCAACAAGGGACTTGAAGCTTTCTTT. Translation: CSANKGLEAFF.

The rearrangement joins TRBV4-3 to TRBJ2-1; D remains unclear. The CDR3 spans 17 residues. V lost 0 bases, J lost 0 bases, and 12 bases lay in between. Germline V gene data show CDR1 as LGHNA and CDR2 as YSLEER. The CDR3 spells CASSQDMITPSYNEQFF. The CDR3 region has the DNA TGCGCCAGCAGCCAAGATATGATAACCCCCTCCTACAATGAGCAGTTCTTC.

V gene TRBV7-9 combines with J gene TRBJ2-7; 8 positions match TRBD1. CDR3 size: 14 residues. V shed 5 bases and J 3 bases; nucleotides not matched to a gene: 6. Germline V gene data show CDR1 as SEHNR and CDR2 as FQNEAQ (reference sequence). Here the CDR3 DNA reads TGTGCCAGCAGCACGGACAGGGAACTCTACGAGCAGTACTTC. This translates into CASSTDRELYEQYF.

V usage is TRBV28 and J usage is TRBJ1-3; D unresolved. The CDR3 consists of 20 residues. Germline CDR1 reads MDHEN; CDR2 reads SYDVKM. Trimming removed 6 bases from V and 1 base from J, with 28 bases in between. This CDR3 is CASSRSPPSFVWASGNTIYF. The CDR3 DNA follows: TGTGCCAGCAGCCGCTCCCCACCCTCGTTCGTTTGGGCTTCTGGAAACACCATATATTTT.

The chain links TRBV11-2 to TRBJ2-5; 9 positions match TRBD1. CDR1 SGHAT and CDR2 FQNNGV come from the germline V gene. The V gene end was trimmed by 4 bases and the J gene end by 2 bases; junction bases not matched to a gene: 14. The CDR3 extends over 18 amino acids. For the CDR3, the DNA is TGTGCCAGCAGCTCAACATTCCACAGGGGGCGGGATCAAGAGACCCAGTACTTC. Protein product: CASSSTFHRGRDQETQYF.

The chain employs TRBV19 and TRBJ2-7; D call uncertain. Per the germline V gene, CDR1 is LNHDA and CDR2 is SQIVND (reference sequence). The CDR3 loop spans 12 amino acids. Trimming stripped 9 bases from V and 3 bases from J, with 12 bases between. The CDR3 spells CASTAKNYEQYF. As DNA, the CDR3 is TGTGCCAGCACCGCAAAAAACTACGAGCAGTACTTC.

V is TRBV4-1 and J is TRBJ2-7; a weak D match, TRBD2 (5 bases). The germline CDR1 and CDR2 sequences are MGHRA and YSYEKL. Trimming pared 0 bases from V and 0 bases from J, leaving 9 bases between. CDR3 size: 15 residues. DNA of the CDR3: TGCGCCAGCAGCCAAGATCGGGGAAACTCCTACGAGCAGTACTTC. Translation: CASSQDRGNSYEQYF.

The rearrangement joins TRBV13 to TRBJ2-7, with a tentative D call TRBD1 (5 bases). V lost 5 bases and J 6 bases, leaving 11 bases between the germline ends. The CDR3 runs 12 residues. Looked up from germline, CDR1 is PRHDT and CDR2 is FYEKMQ (reference sequence). This CDR3 reads CASSPQGREQYF. CDR3 coding DNA: TGTGCCAGCAGCCCCCAGGGCCGCGAGCAGTACTTC. Combining the CDR3 with reference TRBV13 and TRBJ2-7 gives the whole variable domain AAGVIQSPRHLIKEKRETATLKCYPIPRHDTVYWYQQGPGQDPQFLISFYEKMQSDKGSIPDRFSAQQFSDYHSELNMSSLELGDSALYFCASSPQGREQYFGPGTRLTVT.

The gene calls are TRBV6-6 and TRBJ2-7; D is uncertain. Between the trimmed V and J ends, which lost 0 bases and 6 bases, there was a span of 12 bases. CDR1 and CDR2 (germline): MNHNY, SVGAGI (reference sequence). The CDR3 consists of 14 residues. CDR3 sequence: CASSYSGQAVEQYF. CDR3 in DNA: TGTGCCAGCAGTTACTCGGGCCAGGCGGTCGAGCAGTACTTC.

On this clone: Other DNA sequences in this specimen translate into the identical CDR3. V gene TRBV27 combines with J gene TRBJ2-1, with TRBD2 matching 10 bases. Germline assignment: CDR1 MNHEY and CDR2 SMNVEV (reference sequence). The J segment lost 2 bases and the V segment lost 5 bases, leaving 0 bases of the junction unmatched. This CDR3 has 14 amino acids. Here the CDR3 reads CASSSGRAYNEQFF. Here the CDR3 DNA reads TGTGCCAGCAGTAGCGGGAGGGCCTACAATGAGCAGTTCTTC.

The chain combines TRBV19 with TRBJ2-1, with 9 bases aligning to TRBD1. Germline V lookup: CDR1 LNHDA, CDR2 SQIVND (reference sequence). The CDR3 is 16 amino acids. V gave up 6 bases and J gave up 5 bases; unmatched junction bases: 11. CDR3 amino acids: CASSNTGTGLHNEQFF. The CDR3 DNA reads TGTGCCAGTAGCAATACCGGGACAGGGTTGCACAATGAGCAGTTCTTC.

This clone was picked up a small number of times. The chain is built from TRBV5-1 and TRBJ1-3, with 7 positions matching TRBD1. Germline CDR1 reads SGHRS; CDR2 reads YFSETQ. V lost 4 bases to trimming and J lost 8 bases; unmatched junction nucleotides: 12. The CDR3 extends over 15 amino acids. CDR3 amino acids: CASSGRDSLSDTIYF. Here the CDR3 DNA reads TGCGCCAGCAGCGGGAGGGACAGTCTGAGTGACACCATATATTTT.

This rearrangement joins TRBV5-6 to TRBJ1-2; possible D gene TRBD1, 5 bases. The V gene lost 2 bases and the J gene lost 4 bases, with 21 bases spanning the gap. The CDR3 sequence is 17 residues long. Germline V gene sequence: CDR1 SGHDT, CDR2 YYEEEE. In DNA form, the CDR3 reads TGTGCCAGCAGCTTTCGGGTCTGGGGGGTCCCTGGCTATGGCTACACCTTC. Translated: CASSFRVWGVPGYGYTF.

The chain uses TRBV4-2 and TRBJ2-1; no firm D call. V lost 4 bases and J 0 bases, leaving 10 bases between the germline ends. The CDR3 consists of 15 residues. CDR1 LGHNA and CDR2 YNFKEQ come from the germline V gene. CDR3 loop: CASSPQRFSYNEQFF. CDR3 coding DNA: TGTGCCAGCAGCCCGCAAAGGTTCTCCTACAATGAGCAGTTCTTC.

The V gene is TRBV11-3, the J gene TRBJ2-7, with unresolved D. Germline CDR1 reads SGHNT; CDR2 reads YENEEA. V lost 2 bases, J lost 3 bases, and 8 bases lay in between. The length of the CDR3 is 13 residues. CDR3 protein: CASSLTYGYEQYF. DNA of the CDR3: TGTGCCAGCAGCTTAACCTATGGCTACGAGCAGTACTTC.

This clone was seen only once. This chain uses TRBV4-2 with TRBJ1-4; 7 bases map to TRBD1. The CDR3 consists of 18 residues. V trimming: 0 bases; J trimming: 0 bases; junction bases outside the gene matches: 7. Germline V gene data show CDR1 as LGHNA and CDR2 as YNFKEQ. In DNA, the CDR3 is TGTGCCAGCAGCCAAGATCGGGGAGACAGGGCAACTAATGAAAAACTGTTTTTT. Its translation: CASSQDRGDRATNEKLFF.

J is TRBJ1-1 and V is TRBV27, with D unclear. The V and J ends lost 1 base and 2 bases respectively, with 8 bases between them. Germline CDR1 MNHEY, CDR2 SMNVEV (reference sequence). CDR3 length: 14 residues. CDR3 coding DNA: TGTGCCAGCAGTTTATTAGCCAGAAACACTGAAGCTTTCTTT. This codes for CASSLLARNTEAFF.

This chain connects TRBV28 to TRBJ1-3, with TRBD1 as a possible D gene (5 bases). This CDR3 has 16 residues. Deletions cut 1 base from V and 2 bases from J, with 12 bases between. Germline CDR1 is MDHEN and CDR2 is SYDVKM. This CDR3 reads CASSLSRVSTGNTIYF. The CDR3 DNA sequence: TGTGCCAGCAGTTTATCCAGGGTTAGCACTGGAAACACCATATATTTT.

The V call is TRBV5-3, the J call TRBJ2-7; D possibly corresponds to TRBD2 (5 bases). TRBV5-3 is an open reading frame, and its role is uncertain. The CDR3 is made up of 18 amino acids. V dropped 3 bases and J dropped 2 bases, with 24 bases sitting between them. As DNA, the CDR3 is TGTGCCAGAAGCTCCCCATCTGGACGGGATGAGGGAACCTACGAGCAGTACTTC. It specifies CARSSPSGRDEGTYEQYF.

In this sample, this clone turned up a few times. The chain has TRBV19 and TRBJ1-5, with D uncertain. This CDR3 has 12 amino acids. V was shortened by 6 bases and J by 9 bases, with 12 bases between the two germline ends. Germline V gene data show CDR1 as LNHDA and CDR2 as SQIVND (reference sequence). CDR3 in amino acids: CASRWVNGPQHF. The CDR3 DNA reads TGTGCCAGTAGATGGGTCAACGGGCCCCAGCATTTT.

CDR3 bases: TGTGCCAGCAGCCAAGATTTGGGGGGCGGCTACAATGAGCAGTTCTTC. Protein sequence: CASSQDLGGGYNEQFF. V and J are TRBV4-2 and TRBJ2-1; D is tentatively TRBD1 or TRBD2 (6 bases each). V was clipped by 0 bases and J by 3 bases, with 12 bases between them. Germline V gene data show CDR1 as LGHNA and CDR2 as YNFKEQ. This CDR3 region has 16 residues.

About this clone itself: Other DNA sequences in this sample translate to the same CDR3. CDR3 DNA sequence: TGCGCCAGCAGCCAAGGCGGGTTCTCCTACGAGCAGTACTTC. It is translated as CASSQGGFSYEQYF. This chain joins TRBV4-1 and TRBJ2-7; TRBD2 might be the D (5 bases). Germline lookup yields CDR1 MGHRA and CDR2 YSYEKL. The CDR3 length is 14 residues. Trimming pared 1 base from V and 0 bases from J, leaving 7 bases between.